The present T cell receptor beta chain was sequenced within a study of blood T cells in healthy people across ages. The second PCR ran roughly 7 to 12 cycles with a sample-barcoded 5' primer and J-beta primers. TCRdb passed the 5' RACE reads through MiXCR, listing each CDR3 protein once. This table holds 650,000 to 900,000 distinct CDR3 sequences, around 62% found once. The CDR3 spans 13 residues. Germline values: CDR1 SQVTM, CDR2 ANQGSEA. The rearrangement uses TRBV29-1 and TRBJ2-5; either TRBD1 or TRBD2 may fit D (5 bases each). The J call may be mistaken, given a closer DNA end match to TRBJ2-7. The sequenced sample consisted of blood. The receptor comes from a man between 25 and 39 years old in good health. Here the CDR3 DNA reads TGCAGCGTTCAAGGGTCCGGGGCCGGCGAGCAGTACTTC. This sequence encodes CSVQGSGAGEQYF.